This T cell receptor (beta chain) derives from a study of blood T cell repertoires in COVID-19. Study details: Material from acute and convalescent COVID-19 was sourced from the United States, Italy and Spain.

In the original analysis: The authors estimated nucleated cell counts from reference gene primer amplification. Method: immunoSEQ multiplex PCR; TCRdb's copy keeps in-frame clones and lacks some. That table supplies the V and J calls and clone size; D and trimming were determined from the DNA. Here the sample spans about 98,000 clones, about 87% being singletons. After removal of 6 bases from V and 6 bases from J, the junction contained 10 bases not matched to a gene. Germline V gene lookup returns CDR1 KGHSH and CDR2 LQKENI. The CDR3 is made up of 15 amino acids. The origin of this receptor is a man between 50 and 59 years old with active or convalescent COVID-19. The sequenced sample was peripheral blood. V gene TRBV18 combines with J gene TRBJ1-4; 7 positions agree with TRBD1. This chain's CDR3 is CASSPRQGKDEKLFF. The CDR3 bases are TGTGCCAGCTCGCCCAGACAGGGAAAGGATGAAAAACTGTTTTTT.